In this sample, the clone carrying this T cell receptor beta chain turned up many times. The sample belongs to a study of human T cells and chemical hapten exposure. Turning to the study itself: The study traced per-sample TCR yield variation mainly to small differences in pooled library volumes.

V lost 5 bases and J 3 bases, leaving 10 bases between the germline ends. Germline-derived CDR1 and CDR2 are MDHEN and SYDVKM. The CDR3 has 13 amino acids. TCRdb recomputed calls from the RACE reads with MiXCR, one row per CDR3 protein. The data show roughly 70,000 distinct CDR3 sequences, approximately 9.8% seen once. Regarding time point: patch test 1, 2 weeks after DPC sensitization. Treatment reported: therapeutic diphenylcyclopropenone sensitization with weekly scalp DPC. Every donor had alopecia and was 18 to 70 years old; all were suitable for DPC. RNA extraction used unfractionated whole blood as the source of total RNA.

The receptor comes from a woman aged 40 to 55 with alopecia areata. Some clones in this sample may be carry-over from other donors' samples. The source was whole blood, collected in connection with sensitization to the hapten diphenylcyclopropenone (DPC). The J gene is TRBJ1-1, the V gene TRBV28; D is undetermined. CDR3 DNA: TGTGCCAGCAGTCCCGCCTTGCACACTGAAGCTTTCTTT. Translation: CASSPALHTEAFF. The entire variable domain, with the rest obtained from reference TRBV28 and TRBJ1-1, is as follows: DVKVTQSSRYLVKRTGEKVFLECVQDMDHENMFWYRQDPGLGLRLIYFSYDVKMKEKGDIPEGYSVSREKKERFSLILESASTNQTSMYLCASSPALHTEAFFGQGTRLTVV.